This T cell receptor (beta chain) was identified during a study of blood T cell repertoires in COVID-19. Study-wide background: The samples span acute and convalescent COVID-19 from the United States, Italy and Spain. T cells, B-cell-depleted T cells, or PBMCs supplied cDNA or gDNA.

How the authors handled the data: Amplification with reference gene primers provided the estimates of nucleated cell counts. Repertoires were generated with immunoSEQ multiplex PCR, while TCRdb's copy carries only in-frame clones and drops some. The DNA gave D and trimming, while V, J and clone size come from that table. The table records approximately 210,000 clones, 89% of them present only once. CDR1 SGHKS and CDR2 YYEKEE come from the germline V gene (reference sequence). The CDR3 runs 16 residues. Trimming cost V 0 bases and J 4 bases, with 11 bases left between them. Sequencing was performed on peripheral blood. The V call is TRBV5-5, the J call TRBJ1-6; maybe TRBD1 (5 bases). The sequence was collected from a woman between 40 and 55 years old with acute or convalescent COVID-19. CDR3 loop: CASSLEPGGYNSPLHF. DNA for the CDR3: TGTGCCAGCAGCTTGGAACCGGGGGGTTATAATTCACCCCTCCACTTT.